A single sample gave rise to the 3 T cell receptor beta chains below, sequenced in a study of blood T cell repertoires in COVID-19. Profiled with immunoSEQ multiplex PCR; TCRdb holds only in-frame clones, not every one. The repertoire includes some 30,000 clones, approximately 91% of them detected once, and around 25% sits in the top ten. Source material: peripheral blood. The receptors here all came from a woman of 80 years or more with active or convalescent COVID-19.

The V call is TRBV5-4, the J call TRBJ2-2; 10 positions match TRBD2. The CDR3 loop spans 17 amino acids. J lost 7 bases, V lost 0 bases, and 9 bases had no gene match. CDR1 and CDR2 from the germline V gene are SGHNT and YYREEE (reference sequence). CDR3 residues: CASSLADLAGVGGELFF. The CDR3 nucleotides read TGTGCCAGCAGCTTGGCCGACCTAGCGGGGGTAGGCGGGGAGCTGTTTTTT. The whole variable domain, filled in from reference TRBV5-4 and TRBJ2-2, reads ETGVTQSPTHLIKTRGQQVTLRCSSQSGHNTVSWYQQALGQGPQFIFQYYREEENGRGNFPPRFSGLQFPNYSSELNVNALELDDSALYLCASSLADLAGVGGELFFGEGSRLTVL.

The chain carries TRBV24-1 and TRBJ2-1; TRBD2 matches 9 bases. This CDR3 is built from 13 residues. V shed 7 bases, J shed 7 bases, and the junction held 4 bases outside the gene matches. Germline V gene sequence: CDR1 KGHDR, CDR2 SFDVKD. The CDR3 here is CATRAGGDNEQFF. The CDR3 nucleotides are TGTGCCACCAGAGCGGGGGGTGATAATGAGCAGTTCTTC.

The gene calls are TRBV6-5 and TRBJ1-2, with 7 nucleotides matching TRBD1. Trimming took 4 bases from V and 2 from J; bases not matched to a gene: 7. Looked up from germline, CDR1 is MNHEY and CDR2 is SVGAGI. The CDR3 loop spans 15 amino acids. CDR3 loop: CASSLDRAGNYGYTF. As DNA, the CDR3 is TGTGCCAGCAGTTTAGACAGGGCGGGGAACTATGGCTACACCTTC.